What follows is one T cell receptor beta chain and its context. What it binds is unknown. The data are from a study of shared clonotypes between healthy human individuals. Points from the study as a whole: Memory subsets generally showed lower estimated richness than naive subsets. Only blood underwent sampling, and tissue repertoires likely differ.

Cells designated naive CD8 were CD45RO-negative and were positively selected for CCR7, with terminally differentiated effector memory CD45RA+ cells excluded. Method: immunoSEQ multiplex PCR; TCRdb's copy keeps in-frame clones and lacks some. The data show some 2 million clones, roughly 95% seen once. Trimming removed 2 bases at V and 7 bases at J, with 23 bases between. The CDR3 consists of 18 residues. Germline CDR1 LGHNA, CDR2 YNFKEQ. This clonotype was sampled from a man between 18 and 35 years old in good health. The V and J genes are TRBV4-2 and TRBJ1-4; D possibly corresponds to TRBD1 (5 bases). The sequenced material came from naive CD8+ T cells sorted from blood. The CDR3 nucleotides are TGTGCCAGCAGCCAACATCCTTGGGATGGGGCCTGGAGTGAAAAACTGTTTTTT. Protein: CASSQHPWDGAWSEKLFF.